This T cell receptor beta chain emerged from a study of graft-versus-host responses after intestinal transplantation. The CDR3 spans 13 residues. Deletions cut 1 base from V and 2 bases from J, with 8 bases between. Looked up from germline, CDR1 is GTSNPN and CDR2 is SVGIG (reference sequence). The data were produced by immunoSEQ multiplex PCR, yet TCRdb's version contains in-frame clones alone and is incomplete. The profile shows approximately 82,000 clones, roughly nine tenths of them singletons. As regards this clone: Its antigen remains unknown.

The input for sequencing was unstimulated CD4+ T cells sorted from spleen or lymph node cells, taken before intestinal transplant. The sequence was obtained from a human donor who received an intestinal transplant. The rearrangement joins TRBV30 to TRBJ1-2, with D perhaps TRBD1 (5 bases). CDR3 amino acids: CAWSERQNYGYTF. The CDR3 bases are TGTGCCTGGAGTGAAAGACAGAACTATGGCTACACCTTC.